This T cell receptor beta chain was profiled in a study of blood T cell repertoires in COVID-19. Profiled with immunoSEQ multiplex PCR; TCRdb holds only in-frame clones, not every one. This table has some 460,000 clones, 87% appearing once. This CDR3 region has 16 residues. The origin of this receptor is a woman between 18 and 30 years old with acute COVID-19. The source material was PBMCs or T cells enriched from blood (not recorded which). The V gene is TRBV21-1, the J gene TRBJ1-6; the D segment call TRBD1 is taken from the table without a DNA check. TRBV21-1 is given as a pseudogene. CDR3 DNA: TGTGCCAGCAGCAAAGACAGGTGGCTTTATAATTCACCCCTCCACTTT. Translating it yields CASSKDRWLYNSPLHF.